The entry that follows covers one T cell receptor beta chain sequence. The data were obtained in a study of blood T cell repertoires in COVID-19. In the authors' workflow: Amplification with reference gene primers provided the estimates of nucleated cell counts. This table comes from immunoSEQ multiplex PCR, and its TCRdb copy is limited to in-frame clones, with some not included. V and J calls and clone size follow that table, whereas D and trimming were derived from the DNA. The data show 200,000 or so clones, about four fifths seen once. The V and J ends lost 6 bases and 4 bases, in that order; junction bases with no gene match: 4. The CDR3 contains 13 residues. Residents of about two dozen US areas, aged about 18 to 95 years, made up the participants.

What was sequenced was PBMCs or T cells enriched from blood (not recorded which). The clonotype originates from a man aged 55 to 69 who had recovered from COVID-19. The rearrangement uses TRBV12-3 or TRBV12-4 and TRBJ1-1, with TRBD1 matching 8 bases. The chain's CDR3 is CASSLDRVTEAFF. The CDR3 DNA is TGTGCCAGCAGCTTGGACAGGGTCACTGAAGCTTTCTTT.